This entry concerns a single T cell receptor (beta chain). The sample comes from a study of T cell changes during pregnancy in multiple sclerosis. There are 15 residues in the CDR3. J was trimmed by 5 bases and V by 2 bases; bases with no gene match: 6. CDR1 LGHNA and CDR2 YNFKEQ come from the germline V gene. Assay: immunoSEQ multiplex PCR; the TCRdb copy retains only in-frame clones and omits some. The top ten clones hold approximately 0.8% of a sample with about 60,000 clones, about 90% of them seen once. The chain joins TRBV4-2 to TRBJ1-1, with 9 bases lining up with TRBD1. This TCR was recovered from a female donor with multiple sclerosis, enrolled in a pregnancy study. Sequencing was performed on CD4+ T cells from peripheral blood mononuclear cells, taken in the first trimester of pregnancy. CDR3 protein: CASSQTGGTGTEAFF. CDR3 sequence (DNA): TGTGCCAGCAGCCAAACAGGGGGCACAGGAACTGAAGCTTTCTTT.